This T cell receptor beta chain was recorded in a study of blood T cells in healthy people across ages. The CDR3 runs 17 residues. Germline assignment: CDR1 DFQATT and CDR2 SNEGSKA (reference sequence). The ends lost 6 bases at V and 6 bases at J; junction bases unmatched: 10. Combining a sample-barcoded 5' primer with a J-beta primer mix, a second PCR ran for roughly 7 to 11 cycles. TCRdb passed the 5' RACE reads through MiXCR, listing each CDR3 protein once. The data hold more than 700,000 distinct CDR3 sequences, with 46% observed a single time. Regarding the study as a whole: Getting older went along with TCR beta diversity per million T cells dropping roughly linearly. Strong correlation was found linking TCR beta diversity to naive T cell percentage. A conclusive naive versus antigen-experienced comparison was prevented by the unsorted PBMCs. Relative to aged donors, long-lived donors carried more naive CD4+ cells and displayed higher diversity.

A note on this clonotype: As yet, its antigen is unknown.

Sequenced: blood. The genes are TRBV20-1 and TRBJ2-2; 16 bases line up with TRBD2. The source of this sequence is a man older than 75 in good health. CDR3 amino acids: CSASSSGTSGRAGELFF. CDR3 sequence (DNA): TGCAGTGCATCCTCGAGCGGGACTAGCGGGAGGGCCGGGGAGCTGTTTTTT.